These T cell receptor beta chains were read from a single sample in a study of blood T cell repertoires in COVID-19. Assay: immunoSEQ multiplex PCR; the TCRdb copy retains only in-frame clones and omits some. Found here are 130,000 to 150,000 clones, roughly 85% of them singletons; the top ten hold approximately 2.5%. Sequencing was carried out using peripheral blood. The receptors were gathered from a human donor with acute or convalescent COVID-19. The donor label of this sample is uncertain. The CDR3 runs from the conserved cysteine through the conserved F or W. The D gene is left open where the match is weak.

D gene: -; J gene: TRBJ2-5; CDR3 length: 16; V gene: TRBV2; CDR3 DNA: TGTGCCAGCAGGAGGGCCTCACCCATGTACCAAGAGACCCAGTACTTC; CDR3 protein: CASRRASPMYQETQYF
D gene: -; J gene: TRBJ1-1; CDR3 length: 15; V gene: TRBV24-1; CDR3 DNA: TGTGCCACCAGTGATCCGACAGCCAGTAACACTGAAGCTTTCTTT; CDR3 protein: CATSDPTASNTEAFF
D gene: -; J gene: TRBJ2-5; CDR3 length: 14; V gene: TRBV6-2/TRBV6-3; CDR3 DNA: TGTGCCAGCAGTAGGTCGGCGGGCGACCCTACCCAGTACTTC; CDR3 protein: CASSRSAGDPTQYF
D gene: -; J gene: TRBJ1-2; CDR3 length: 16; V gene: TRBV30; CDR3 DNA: TGTGCCTGGAGTTTTATTCATGGCAGTTCCCCAGGAGGCTACACCTTC; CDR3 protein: CAWSFIHGSSPGGYTF
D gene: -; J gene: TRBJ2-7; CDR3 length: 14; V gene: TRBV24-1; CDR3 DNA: TGTGCCACCAGTGATCCCAGGGGCTCCTACGAGCAGTACTTC; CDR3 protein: CATSDPRGSYEQYF
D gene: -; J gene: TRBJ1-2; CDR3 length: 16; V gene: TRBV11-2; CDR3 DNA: TGTGCCTCGATTGGGGGGTGGGGTTCTAAAGGATATGGCTACACCTTC; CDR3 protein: CASIGGWGSKGYGYTF
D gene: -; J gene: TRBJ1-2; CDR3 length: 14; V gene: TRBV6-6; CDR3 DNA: TGTGCCAGCAGGACGCAGGGCTACTATGGTGGCTACACCTTC; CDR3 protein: CASRTQGYYGGYTF
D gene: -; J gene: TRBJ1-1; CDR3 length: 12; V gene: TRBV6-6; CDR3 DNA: TGTGCCAGCAGTTCCCAACAGGCTGAAGCTTTCTTT; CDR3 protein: CASSSQQAEAFF
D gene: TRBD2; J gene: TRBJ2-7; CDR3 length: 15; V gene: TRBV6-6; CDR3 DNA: TGTGCCAGCAGTTACTCGCTAGCGGGTCCCTACGAGCAGTACTTC; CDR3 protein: CASSYSLAGPYEQYF
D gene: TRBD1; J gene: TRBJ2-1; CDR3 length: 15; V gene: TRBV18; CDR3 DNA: TGTGCCAGCTCACCGCGGGACAGGGGAGACAATGAGCAGTTCTTC; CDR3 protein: CASSPRDRGDNEQFF
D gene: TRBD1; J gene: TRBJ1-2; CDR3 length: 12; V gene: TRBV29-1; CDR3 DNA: TGCAGCGTTGGACAGGGAAGCTATGGCTACACCTTC; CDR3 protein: CSVGQGSYGYTF
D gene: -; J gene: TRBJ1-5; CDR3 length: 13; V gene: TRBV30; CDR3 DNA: TGTGCCTGGAGTCAGGGGAGCAATCAGCCCCAGCATTTT; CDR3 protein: CAWSQGSNQPQHF